This entry lists 11 T cell receptor beta chains sequenced from one sample in a study of CD8 T cell repertoires and HIV-1 epitope variants. Libraries were prepared by immunoSEQ multiplex PCR; TCRdb keeps only in-frame clonotypes and omits some of them. The sample lists 5,000 to 6,500 clones, 65% to 80% occurring once. These receptors have no known antigen. The sequencing input was cultured CD8+ T cells derived from PBMCs. Source of these receptors: a male donor with HIV.

This chain connects TRBV10-3 to TRBJ1-3, with a weak D call TRBD1 (6 bases). In germline, CDR1 is ENHRY, CDR2 SYGVKD. The CDR3 has 15 amino acids. The V end lost 0 bases, the J end lost 2 bases, and 8 bases lay between the germline ends. Here the CDR3 reads CAISESRDTGNTIYF. The CDR3 DNA follows: TGTGCCATCAGTGAGTCACGGGACACTGGAAACACCATATATTTT.

The chain carries TRBV19 and TRBJ2-2, with D perhaps matching TRBD2 (6 bases). The V end lost 5 bases, the J end lost 4 bases, and 14 bases lay between the germline ends. The V gene's germline CDR1 is LNHDA and CDR2 SQIVND (reference sequence). The CDR3 has 15 residues. The CDR3 loop reads CASSLWEVSTGELFF. The CDR3 region has the DNA TGTGCCAGTAGTTTGTGGGAGGTTAGCACCGGGGAGCTGTTTTTT. Based on the CDR3 plus reference TRBV19 and TRBJ2-2, the full variable domain is DGGITQSPKYLFRKEGQNVTLSCEQNLNHDAMYWYRQDPGQGLRLIYYSQIVNDFQKGDIAEGYSVSREKKESFPLTVTSAQKNPTAFYLCASSLWEVSTGELFFGEGSRLTVL.

The genes are TRBV13 and TRBJ2-7; D possibly uses TRBD1 or TRBD2 (5 bases each). V dropped 3 bases and J dropped 0 bases, with 15 bases sitting between them. CDR3 length equals 16 residues. From germline, CDR1 is PRHDT and CDR2 FYEKMQ (reference sequence). The DNA for the CDR3 is TGTGCCAGCAGCTTGGGACCGCCGACTGCCTCCTACGAGCAGTACTTC. Translated: CASSLGPPTASYEQYF.

This clone was picked up a small number of times. This chain uses TRBV9 with TRBJ2-1; TRBD1 matches at 9 bases. Germline values: CDR1 SGDLS, CDR2 YYNGEE. This CDR3 region has 18 residues. V lost 0 bases and J lost 4; bases outside the gene matches: 11. CDR3 residues: CASSVVGGGQGSYNEQFF. CDR3 in DNA: TGTGCCAGCAGCGTAGTAGGTGGGGGACAGGGATCTTACAATGAGCAGTTCTTC.

The J gene is TRBJ2-7, the V gene TRBV5-6; 8 bases fit TRBD1. Trimming took 4 bases from V and 2 from J; bases not matched to a gene: 5. Germline CDR1 SGHDT, CDR2 YYEEEE. The CDR3 spans 14 residues. CDR3 bases: TGTGCCAGCAGCCCCGGGACAGGTACCTACGAGCAGTACTTC. It codes for CASSPGTGTYEQYF.

This chain uses TRBV19 with TRBJ1-3; no clear D gene. This CDR3 comprises 15 residues. Trimming cost V 4 bases and J 0 bases, with 10 bases left between them. Germline CDR1 and CDR2: LNHDA and SQIVND (reference sequence). The CDR3 is CASSTSRDSGNTIYF. The CDR3 DNA reads TGTGCCAGTAGTACCTCCAGAGACTCTGGAAACACCATATATTTT.

In its sample, this clone was seen once. V gene TRBV4-1 combines with J gene TRBJ2-2; 7 bases align to TRBD2. This CDR3 has 17 residues. The trim removed 1 base at V and 3 bases at J, leaving 8 bases unmatched. Per germline, CDR1 MGHRA and CDR2 YSYEKL. CDR3 in DNA: TGCGCCAGCAGCCAAGTGTTTGCGGGAGTATACACCGGGGAGCTGTTTTTT. Translated, it gives CASSQVFAGVYTGELFF.

This chain connects TRBV15 to TRBJ2-1; D is uncertain. This CDR3 comprises 13 residues. Germline CDR1 is LNHNV and CDR2 is YYDKDF (reference sequence). Trimming left V 0 bases short and J 8 bases short, with 8 bases between. CDR3 bases: TGTGCCACCAGCAGAGATTCACGTCATGAGCAGTTCTTC. Its translation: CATSRDSRHEQFF.

The rearrangement uses TRBV7-9 and TRBJ1-1, with D unclear. CDR1 and CDR2 from the germline V gene are SEHNR and FQNEAQ (reference sequence). V lost 5 bases, J lost 1 base, and 14 bases lay in between. The CDR3 contains 15 residues. The CDR3 sequence: CASSHTTYSNTEAFF. Here the CDR3 DNA reads TGTGCCAGCAGCCACACGACATACTCGAACACTGAAGCTTTCTTT.

The chain employs TRBV6-1 and TRBJ2-7; D ambiguous. V lost 0 bases, J lost 4 bases, and 7 bases lay in between. CDR1 MNHNS and CDR2 SASEGT come from the germline V gene. This CDR3 is built from 13 residues. CDR3 in amino acids: CASSEATAYEQYF. DNA for the CDR3: TGTGCCAGCAGTGAAGCGACCGCATACGAGCAGTACTTC.

The genes are TRBV7-9 and TRBJ2-3; possibly TRBD1 for D (6 bases). The V and J ends lost 3 bases and 2 bases respectively, with 9 bases between them. The germline V gene encodes CDR1 SEHNR and CDR2 FQNEAQ (reference sequence). The CDR3 runs 14 residues. CDR3 bases: TGTGCCAGCAGCTTCACAGGGAACACAGATACGCAGTATTTT. This translates into CASSFTGNTDTQYF.